This entry concerns a single T cell receptor beta chain. Antigen unknown. The entry originates in a study of CD8 T cells in ankylosing spondylitis. Study conclusions and caveats: In synovial fluid and blood from reactive arthritis, some motif variants were previously reported. Typical of ankylosing spondylitis blood, it appeared, was a TCR beta motif of fewer than 10 highly homologous variants. According to the report, clones linked to the disease were significantly enriched in matched synovial fluid samples taken from ankylosing spondylitis patients.

Libraries for TCR beta were made by quantitative 5'-RACE with molecular barcodes. TCRdb recomputed calls from the 5' RACE reads with MiXCR, one row per CDR3 protein. Found here are about 400,000 distinct CDR3 sequences, approximately 20% of them singletons; the top ten hold about 12%. The CDR3 runs to 15 residues. Germline CDR1 SGDLS, CDR2 YYNGEE. Trimming removed 4 bases at V and 0 bases at J, with 11 bases between. The specimen sequenced was blood, either unsorted or a sorted T cell fraction (not recorded which). This clonotype was obtained from a male donor with ankylosing spondylitis or in good health (not recorded which). This chain joins TRBV9 and TRBJ1-3; D is possibly TRBD1 (6 bases). The CDR3 here is CASSPTGGSGNTIYF. CDR3 in DNA: TGTGCCAGCAGCCCGACAGGTGGCTCTGGAAACACCATATATTTT.